The clone carrying this TCR beta chain was seen repeatedly, ten times or more. Its antigen is currently unknown. The source of the sample is a study of regulatory T cells in long-lasting Graves disease. General study results and limits: Newly diagnosed patients shared about a thousand public clonotypes; persistent patients shared more than 2,500.

Time point reported: newly diagnosed GD, antithyroid drugs for less than 3 months. After RNA was extracted from PBMCs, the TCR library was made from it. It was American Thyroid Association guidelines that determined Graves' disease diagnosis. CDR1 DFQATT and CDR2 SNEGSKA come from the germline V gene (reference sequence). The CDR3 loop spans 11 amino acids. V lost 2 bases and J lost 8, with 9 bases in between. Arm-PCR with iRepertoire HTBI primers amplified the CDR3 regions for these TCR beta libraries. TCRdb passed the multiplex PCR reads through MiXCR, listing each CDR3 protein once. The table shows 400,000 to 500,000 distinct CDR3 sequences, with less than 15% occurring only once. These data were also reused for a study on T cells in Graves' hyperthyroidism and ophthalmopathy. From that study: In simple terms, a model built on 13 V-J features told ophthalmopathy apart from stable hyperthyroidism. Before onset, by a median of approximately 6.8 months, the model predicted ophthalmopathy.

This clonotype was sampled from a woman in her forties or fifties with Graves disease. The sequenced sample was peripheral blood mononuclear cells (PBMCs), obtained at new diagnosis, from a patient treated with antithyroid drugs. The V gene is TRBV20-1, the J gene TRBJ1-2; no definite D call. CDR3 sequence reads: CSARLYGGYTF. CDR3 nucleotides: TGCAGTGCTAGATTGTATGGGGGCTACACCTTC.